This T cell receptor (beta chain) is drawn from a study of blood T cell repertoires in COVID-19. Study-level background: Spain, Italy and the United States supplied samples that represented acute and convalescent COVID-19. Sources were T cells, B-cell-depleted T cells, or PBMCs; the material itself was cDNA or gDNA.

In the study's own analysis: Estimates of nucleated cell counts were drawn from the amplification of reference gene primers. Repertoires were generated with immunoSEQ multiplex PCR, while TCRdb's copy carries only in-frame clones and drops some. The DNA was the basis for D and trimming; V, J and clone size are from that table. Seen here are over 60,000 clones, 80% to 90% observed once, and the top ten hold more than 0.95%. The germline V gene has CDR1 MNHNY and CDR2 SVGAGI (reference sequence). CDR3 length: 14 residues. V shed 8 bases and J shed 4 bases, with 17 bases lying between them. The chain has TRBV6-6 and TRBJ1-2, with a possible D match to TRBD1 (5 bases). The source is a man aged 35 to 55 with acute or convalescent COVID-19. The sample consisted of peripheral blood. The CDR3 loop reads CASCRGEGIYGYTF. DNA for the CDR3: TGTGCCAGCTGTAGAGGGGAGGGGATCTATGGCTACACCTTC.